One and the same sample provided the 19 T cell receptor beta chains below, sequenced in a study of shared clonotypes between healthy human individuals. The naive CD8 population came from CD45RO-negative cells selected for CCR7, without terminally differentiated effector memory CD45RA+ cells. Clones were sequenced by immunoSEQ multiplex PCR, and TCRdb holds only the in-frame ones, with some missing. Of around 640,000 clones detected, roughly 96% appear once; the ten largest clones hold about 0.11%. The sequenced sample was naive CD8+ T cells sorted from blood. All receptors come from a woman aged 30 to 39 in good health.

The chain combines TRBV4-1 with TRBJ2-7, with 10 nucleotides matching TRBD2. V trimming: 2 bases; J trimming: 0 bases; junction bases outside the gene matches: 4. The CDR3 loop spans 16 amino acids. Germline V lookup: CDR1 MGHRA, CDR2 YSYEKL. The DNA of the CDR3 is TGCGCCAGCAGCCAACTAGCGGGAGTTTCCTCCTACGAGCAGTACTTC. This sequence encodes CASSQLAGVSSYEQYF.

The V gene is TRBV5-1, the J gene TRBJ2-1; 9 positions agree with TRBD1. CDR1 and CDR2 (germline): SGHRS, YFSETQ. The V segment lost 1 base and the J segment 2 bases; nucleotides outside the gene matches: 1. The CDR3 extends over 15 amino acids. CDR3 DNA sequence: TGCGCCAGCAGCTTGACAGGGGGCGCCTACAATGAGCAGTTCTTC. Protein sequence: CASSLTGGAYNEQFF.

V gene TRBV27 combines with J gene TRBJ1-1; D gene uncertain. Germline V lookup: CDR1 MNHEY, CDR2 SMNVEV (reference sequence). V was trimmed by 5 bases and J by 3 bases, leaving 16 bases between them. The CDR3 extends over 15 amino acids. This chain's CDR3 is CASSPSQGPDTEAFF. CDR3 coding DNA: TGTGCCAGCAGTCCCTCACAAGGCCCGGACACTGAAGCTTTCTTT.

This chain joins TRBV29-1 and TRBJ2-5, with 7 bases fitting TRBD1. Per germline, CDR1 SQVTM and CDR2 ANQGSEA. The CDR3 sequence is 14 residues long. The ends lost 4 bases at V and 2 bases at J; junction bases unmatched: 7. CDR3 sequence reads: CSVATGEGQETQYF. The DNA of the CDR3 is TGCAGCGTTGCCACAGGGGAAGGACAAGAGACCCAGTACTTC.

J is TRBJ1-5 and V is TRBV28, with 7 positions matching TRBD1. Looked up from germline, CDR1 is MDHEN and CDR2 is SYDVKM. V dropped 7 bases and J dropped 4; count of bases not matched to a gene: 4. The CDR3 spans 13 residues. The CDR3 DNA is TGTGCCAGCAACAGGGGACGGAATCAGCCCCAGCATTTT. Amino acid sequence: CASNRGRNQPQHF.

The rearrangement uses TRBV25-1 and TRBJ2-2; 11 bases fit TRBD2. This CDR3 is built from 15 residues. V shed 1 base, J shed 5 bases, and the junction held 0 bases outside the gene matches. Per germline, CDR1 MGHDK and CDR2 SYGVNS. Here the CDR3 DNA reads TGTGCCAGCAGTGAATGGACTAGCGGGACCGGGGAGCTGTTTTTT. Encoded protein: CASSEWTSGTGELFF.

The V gene is TRBV19, the J gene TRBJ2-7; D is ambiguous. CDR3 length equals 14 residues. The germline V gene encodes CDR1 LNHDA and CDR2 SQIVND (reference sequence). V was cut by 3 bases and J by 4 bases, with 13 bases left in between. CDR3 sequence: CASSIGGEMYEQYF. As DNA, the CDR3 is TGTGCCAGTAGTATCGGTGGGGAAATGTACGAGCAGTACTTC.

V gene TRBV15 combines with J gene TRBJ2-1, with a possible D match to TRBD2 (7 bases). The CDR3 loop spans 15 amino acids. CDR1 is LNHNV, CDR2 YYDKDF, per germline (reference sequence). Trimming shortened V by 1 base and J by 5 bases, and 12 bases separated the two germline ends. The CDR3: CATSRAGGINNEQFF. The DNA for the CDR3 is TGTGCCACCAGCAGAGCGGGGGGCATCAACAATGAGCAGTTCTTC.

The chain employs TRBV5-5 and TRBJ2-7; TRBD1 is a possible D gene (5 bases). The V and J ends lost 0 bases and 5 bases respectively, with 12 bases between them. CDR1 and CDR2 (germline): SGHKS, YYEKEE (reference sequence). The CDR3 consists of 14 residues. The CDR3 region has the DNA TGTGCCAGCAGCTTGGTCGCAGGGTCCCACGAGCAGTACTTC. Its translation: CASSLVAGSHEQYF.

The chain has TRBV9 and TRBJ2-2, with 10 bases matching TRBD2. The CDR3 contains 16 residues. CDR1 SGDLS and CDR2 YYNGEE come from the germline V gene. The V gene end was trimmed by 1 base and the J gene end by 4 bases; junction bases not matched to a gene: 4. This CDR3 reads CASSVLAGGGTGELFF. The CDR3 DNA sequence: TGTGCCAGCAGCGTATTAGCGGGAGGTGGCACCGGGGAGCTGTTTTTT.

V gene TRBV11-2 combines with J gene TRBJ2-1, with D maybe TRBD1 (5 bases). Germline values: CDR1 SGHAT, CDR2 FQNNGV. Trimming pared 5 bases from V and 0 bases from J, leaving 14 bases between. This CDR3 contains 16 residues. The CDR3 loop is CASSPTIDSSYNEQFF. The CDR3 nucleotides read TGTGCCAGCAGCCCGACAATCGACAGCTCCTACAATGAGCAGTTCTTC.

This chain links TRBV7-9 with TRBJ1-2; D is uncertain. V lost 3 bases and J 8 bases, leaving 7 bases between the germline ends. Germline V gives CDR1 SEHNR, CDR2 FQNEAQ (reference sequence). The CDR3 has 11 amino acids. CDR3 coding DNA: TGTGCCAGCAGCTTTGATTGGGGCTACACCTTC. Its translation is CASSFDWGYTF. Filled out from reference TRBV7-9 and TRBJ1-2, the complete variable domain reads DTGVSQNPRHKITKRGQNVTFRCDPISEHNRLYWYRQTLGQGPEFLTYFQNEAQLEKSRLLSDRFSAERPKGSFSTLEIQRTEQGDSAMYLCASSFDWGYTFGSGTRLTVV.

The chain uses TRBV2 and TRBJ1-4, with TRBD1 matching over 10 bases. Germline V gene lookup returns CDR1 SNHLY and CDR2 FYNNEI. Losses at the gene ends were 5 bases for V and 10 bases for J; bases not matched to a gene: 10. The CDR3 has 15 amino acids. The CDR3: CASSLIGTGEVKLFF. As DNA, the CDR3 is TGTGCCAGCAGTCTCATTGGGACAGGGGAGGTAAAACTGTTTTTT.

This clone has just one count. The J gene is TRBJ2-1, the V gene TRBV2; tentative D call: TRBD2 (6 bases). The length of the CDR3 is 15 residues. Germline loops: CDR1 SNHLY, CDR2 FYNNEI. V shed 10 bases and J shed 6 bases, with 22 bases lying between them. Here the CDR3 DNA reads TGTGCCAACAAAAAGGTAGCTAGCGTACCCAATGAGCAGTTCTTC. As protein: CANKKVASVPNEQFF.

The CDR3 region is CASSEGQGAGTEAFF. The CDR3 DNA reads as TGTGCCAGCAGTGAAGGACAGGGGGCAGGCACTGAAGCTTTCTTT. The rearrangement links TRBV6-4 to TRBJ1-1; 11 bases align to TRBD1. There are 15 residues in the CDR3. J gave up 4 bases and V 3 bases, and 4 bases lay outside the gene matches. The V gene's germline CDR1 is MRHNA and CDR2 SNTAGT.

V and J are TRBV13 and TRBJ2-3, with D perhaps TRBD2 (5 bases). CDR3 length: 16 amino acids. The germline CDR1 and CDR2 sequences are PRHDT and FYEKMQ (reference sequence). V was shortened by 0 bases and J by 4 bases, with 14 bases between the two germline ends. Written as DNA, the CDR3 is TGTGCCAGCAGCTTAGGCACTAGTTATCTTGCAGATACGCAGTATTTT. Translated: CASSLGTSYLADTQYF. The full variable domain, its missing parts supplied by reference TRBV13 and TRBJ2-3, is AAGVIQSPRHLIKEKRETATLKCYPIPRHDTVYWYQQGPGQDPQFLISFYEKMQSDKGSIPDRFSAQQFSDYHSELNMSSLELGDSALYFCASSLGTSYLADTQYFGPGTRLTVL.

V gene TRBV4-1 combines with J gene TRBJ2-7; TRBD1 aligns across 9 bases. V trimming: 1 base; J trimming: 3 bases; junction bases outside the gene matches: 7. The CDR3 runs to 16 residues. The germline CDR1 and CDR2 sequences are MGHRA and YSYEKL. The CDR3 DNA is TGCGCCAGCAGCCAAGCCTCCGGGACAGGGCTCTACGAGCAGTACTTC. Translation: CASSQASGTGLYEQYF.

This chain links TRBV2 with TRBJ1-2; 8 bases align to TRBD1. Losses at the gene ends were 6 bases for V and 8 bases for J; bases not matched to a gene: 5. Per the germline V gene, CDR1 is SNHLY and CDR2 is FYNNEI. The CDR3 has 12 residues. CDR3 loop: CASRDRVNGYTF. CDR3 in DNA: TGTGCCAGCAGGGACAGGGTTAACGGCTACACCTTC.

This sequence joins TRBV9 and TRBJ2-7; 9 positions match TRBD1. The junction had 4 bases not matched to a gene; V was cut back by 3 bases and J by 6 bases. Germline-derived CDR1 and CDR2 are SGDLS and YYNGEE. The CDR3 sequence is 13 residues long. The CDR3 nucleotides are TGTGCCAGCAGCGCTACAGGGGGCTTCGAGCAGTACTTC. Protein product: CASSATGGFEQYF.